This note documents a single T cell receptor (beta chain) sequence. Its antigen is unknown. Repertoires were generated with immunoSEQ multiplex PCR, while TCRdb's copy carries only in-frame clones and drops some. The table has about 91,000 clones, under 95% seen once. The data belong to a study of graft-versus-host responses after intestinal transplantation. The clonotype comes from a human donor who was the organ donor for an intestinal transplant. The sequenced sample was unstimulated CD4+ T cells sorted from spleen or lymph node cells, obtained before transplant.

This CDR3 reads CASSPRQTYEQYF. The CDR3 nucleotides read TGTGCCAGCTCACCAAGACAGACCTACGAGCAGTACTTC. The J gene is TRBJ2-7, the V gene TRBV18, with a weak D call TRBD1 (5 bases). From germline, CDR1 is KGHSH and CDR2 LQKENI. The CDR3 runs 13 residues. V lost 2 bases and J 2 bases, leaving 7 bases between the germline ends.